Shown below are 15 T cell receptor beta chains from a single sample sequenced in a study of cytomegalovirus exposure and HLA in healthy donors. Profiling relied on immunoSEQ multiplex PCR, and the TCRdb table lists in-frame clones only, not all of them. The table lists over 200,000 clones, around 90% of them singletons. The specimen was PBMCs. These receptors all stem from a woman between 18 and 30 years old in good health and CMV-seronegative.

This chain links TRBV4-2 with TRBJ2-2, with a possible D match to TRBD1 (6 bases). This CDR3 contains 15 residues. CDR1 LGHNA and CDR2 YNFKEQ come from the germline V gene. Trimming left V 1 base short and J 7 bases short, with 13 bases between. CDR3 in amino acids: CASSQGAGANGELFF. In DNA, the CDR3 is TGTGCCAGCAGCCAAGGGGCAGGGGCCAACGGGGAGCTGTTTTTT.

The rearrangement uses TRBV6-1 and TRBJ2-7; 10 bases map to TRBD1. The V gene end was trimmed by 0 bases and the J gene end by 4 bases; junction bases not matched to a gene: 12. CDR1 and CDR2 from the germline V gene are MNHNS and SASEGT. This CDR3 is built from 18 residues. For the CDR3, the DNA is TGTGCCAGCAGTGAAGCGCTTCGACGGTGGGACAGGGGTTACGAGCAGTACGTC. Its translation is CASSEALRRWDRGYEQYV.

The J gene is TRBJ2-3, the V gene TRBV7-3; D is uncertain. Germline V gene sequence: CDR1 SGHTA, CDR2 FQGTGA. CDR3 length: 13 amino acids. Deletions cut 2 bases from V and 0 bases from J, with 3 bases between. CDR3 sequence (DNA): TGTGCCAGCAGCTTACCTAGCACAGATACGCAGTATTTT. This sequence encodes CASSLPSTDTQYF.

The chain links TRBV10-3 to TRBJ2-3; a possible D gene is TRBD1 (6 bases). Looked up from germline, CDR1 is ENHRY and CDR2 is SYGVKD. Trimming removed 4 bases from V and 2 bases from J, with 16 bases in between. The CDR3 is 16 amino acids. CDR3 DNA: TGTGCCATCAGTGGACCGGACAGAGCATCCACAGATACGCAGTATTTT. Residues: CAISGPDRASTDTQYF.

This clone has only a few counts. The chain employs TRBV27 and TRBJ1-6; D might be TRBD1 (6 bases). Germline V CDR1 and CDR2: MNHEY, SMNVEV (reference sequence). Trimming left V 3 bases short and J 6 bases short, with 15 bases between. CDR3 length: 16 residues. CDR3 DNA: TGTGCCAGCAGTTTCCGCAGGGGAGAAGGTAATTCACCCCTCCACTTT. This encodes CASSFRRGEGNSPLHF.

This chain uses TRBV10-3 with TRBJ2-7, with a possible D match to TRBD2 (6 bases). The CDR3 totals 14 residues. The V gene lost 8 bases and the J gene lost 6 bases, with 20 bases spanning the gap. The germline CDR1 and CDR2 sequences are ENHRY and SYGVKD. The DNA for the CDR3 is TGTGCCATCCAAGAGCGGGCCACAGAAGGCGAGCAGTACGTC. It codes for CAIQERATEGEQYV.

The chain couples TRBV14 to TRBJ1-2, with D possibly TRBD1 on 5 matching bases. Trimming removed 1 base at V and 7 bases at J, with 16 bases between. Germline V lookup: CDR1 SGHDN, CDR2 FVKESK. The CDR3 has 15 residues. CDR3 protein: CASSQVEQGGSGYTF. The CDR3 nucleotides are TGTGCCAGCAGCCAAGTTGAGCAGGGAGGATCTGGCTACACCTTC.

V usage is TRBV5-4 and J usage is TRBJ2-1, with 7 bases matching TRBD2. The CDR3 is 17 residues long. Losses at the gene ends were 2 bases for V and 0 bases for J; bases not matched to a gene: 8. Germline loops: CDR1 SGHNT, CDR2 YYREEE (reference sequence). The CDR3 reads CASSFWGGVGSYNEQFF. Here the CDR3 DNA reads TGTGCCAGCAGCTTTTGGGGGGGTGTTGGCTCCTACAATGAGCAGTTCTTC.

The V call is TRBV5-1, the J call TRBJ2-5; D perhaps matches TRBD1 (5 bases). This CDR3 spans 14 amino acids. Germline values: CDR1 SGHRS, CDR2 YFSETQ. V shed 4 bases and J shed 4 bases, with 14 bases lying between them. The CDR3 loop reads CASSPTVARETQYF. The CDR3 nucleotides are TGCGCCAGCAGCCCGACAGTGGCCCGAGAGACCCAGTACTTC.

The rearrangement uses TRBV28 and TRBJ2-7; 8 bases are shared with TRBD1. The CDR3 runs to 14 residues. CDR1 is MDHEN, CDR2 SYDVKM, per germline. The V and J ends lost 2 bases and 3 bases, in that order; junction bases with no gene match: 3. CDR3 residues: CASSLEDRGYEQYF. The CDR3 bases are TGTGCCAGCAGTTTAGAAGACAGGGGCTACGAGCAGTACTTC.

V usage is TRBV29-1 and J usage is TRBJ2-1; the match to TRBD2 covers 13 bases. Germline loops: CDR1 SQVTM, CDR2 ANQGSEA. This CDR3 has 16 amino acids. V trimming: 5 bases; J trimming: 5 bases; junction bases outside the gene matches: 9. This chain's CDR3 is CSVYLPGTSGDNEQFF. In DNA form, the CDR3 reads TGCAGCGTTTACTTACCTGGGACTAGCGGGGACAATGAGCAGTTCTTC.

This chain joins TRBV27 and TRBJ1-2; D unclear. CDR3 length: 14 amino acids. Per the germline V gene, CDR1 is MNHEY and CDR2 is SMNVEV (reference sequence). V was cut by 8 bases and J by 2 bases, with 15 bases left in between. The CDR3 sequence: CASPPVSLNYGYTF. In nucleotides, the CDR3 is TGTGCCAGCCCCCCCGTGTCTCTCAACTATGGCTACACCTTC.

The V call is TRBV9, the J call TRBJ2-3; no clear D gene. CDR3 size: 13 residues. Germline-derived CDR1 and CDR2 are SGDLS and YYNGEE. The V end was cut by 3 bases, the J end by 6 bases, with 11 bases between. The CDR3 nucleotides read TGTGCCAGCAGCGCTCCAGTATCCGATACGCAGTATTTT. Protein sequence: CASSAPVSDTQYF.

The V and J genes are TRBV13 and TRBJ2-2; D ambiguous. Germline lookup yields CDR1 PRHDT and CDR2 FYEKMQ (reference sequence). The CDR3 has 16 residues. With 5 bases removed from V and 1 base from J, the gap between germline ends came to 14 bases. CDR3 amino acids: CASSRILDLNTGELFF. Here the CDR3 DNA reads TGTGCCAGCAGCCGGATTCTAGACCTGAACACCGGGGAGCTGTTTTTT.

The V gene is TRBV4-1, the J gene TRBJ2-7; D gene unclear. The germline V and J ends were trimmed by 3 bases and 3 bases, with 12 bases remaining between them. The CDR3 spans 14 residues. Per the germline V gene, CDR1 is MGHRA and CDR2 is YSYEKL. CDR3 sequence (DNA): TGCGCCAGCAGCCAGGCCAATGGCGGCTACGAGCAGTACTTC. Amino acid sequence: CASSQANGGYEQYF.